Each of the 20 T cell receptor beta chains below was sequenced from the same sample in a study of vaccination and CD4 T cells after COVID-19. Their antigens are not known. Treatment denoted: roughly 10-day PBMC culture with coronavirus spike peptide pools or control peptides (ViraFEST assay). Harvesting of the unexposed donor's CD4+ T cells predated the COVID-19 pandemic (2011-2018). Cultured CD4+ T cells had their DNA profiled by the Oncomine TCR Beta short-read assay. One entry per CDR3 protein results from TCRdb running MiXCR on the PCR reads. The sample yields thousands of distinct CDR3 sequences, over 40% seen once. Sequencing was performed on CD4+ T cells from blood, cultured in vitro. Source of these receptors: a human donor in good health.

The chain couples TRBV19 to TRBJ1-6, with D unclear. The CDR3 runs 16 residues. Trimming took 4 bases from V and 7 from J, leaving 17 bases between them. The V gene's germline CDR1 is LNHDA and CDR2 SQIVND (reference sequence). DNA for the CDR3: TGTGCCAGTAGTACCCGGGCAGGAGGGCACAATTCACCCCTCCACTTT. Amino acids: CASSTRAGGHNSPLHF.

This clonotype was observed a few times. The gene calls are TRBV19 and TRBJ1-1; a possible D gene is TRBD1 (6 bases). The CDR3 spans 11 residues. Germline lookup yields CDR1 LNHDA and CDR2 SQIVND (reference sequence). The V gene lost 6 bases and the J gene lost 11 bases, with 13 bases spanning the gap. This CDR3 reads CASREQGGAFF. CDR3 sequence (DNA): TGTGCCAGTAGGGAACAGGGTGGCGCTTTCTTT.

The chain has TRBV12-5 and TRBJ1-2, with D maybe TRBD1 (5 bases). Trimming shortened V by 5 bases and J by 8 bases, and 21 bases separated the two germline ends. Germline V gene data show CDR1 as LGHNT and CDR2 as FRNRAP. The CDR3 consists of 15 residues. The CDR3 sequence: CASGPEGLSQRGYTF. CDR3 nucleotide sequence: TGTGCTAGTGGTCCCGAGGGACTGAGCCAGCGAGGCTACACCTTC.

The chain couples TRBV12-3 or TRBV12-4 to TRBJ2-3; 8 nucleotides align to TRBD1. After removal of 6 bases from V and 2 bases from J, the junction contained 4 bases not matched to a gene. The length of the CDR3 is 14 residues. The CDR3 sequence: CASRMGQVTDTQYF. The DNA of the CDR3 is TGTGCCAGCAGGATGGGACAGGTCACAGATACGCAGTATTTT.

This clonotype showed up just once. CDR3 in amino acids: CASSEGTSGRRFF. The CDR3 nucleotides read TGTGCCAGCAGTGAAGGGACTAGCGGGAGGCGGTTCTTC. The J gene is TRBJ2-1, the V gene TRBV6-4; 15 bases line up with TRBD2. There are 13 residues in the CDR3. Trimming at V came to 3 bases and at J to 15 bases, leaving 3 bases not matched to a gene. Germline V gene data show CDR1 as MRHNA and CDR2 as SNTAGT.

On this clonotype: The junction does not match germline at one end; this may be a read error. The chain carries TRBV10-3 and TRBJ1-3, with D unclear. There are 8 residues in the CDR3. Germline values: CDR1 ENHRY, CDR2 SYGVKD. Written as DNA, the CDR3 is TGCCCCAGGAACACCATATATTTT. Translation: CPRNTIYF.

The chain links TRBV6-5 to TRBJ2-7; either TRBD1 or TRBD2 may fit D (5 bases each). The germline V gene encodes CDR1 MNHEY and CDR2 SVGAGI. V was pared by 2 bases and J by 0 bases, with 11 bases between. This CDR3 has 15 amino acids. The CDR3 spells CASSYPAGSSYEQYF. CDR3 nucleotide sequence: TGTGCCAGCAGTTACCCGGCAGGGAGCTCCTACGAGCAGTACTTC.

The genes are TRBV29-1 and TRBJ2-5, with 7 nucleotides matching TRBD1. Germline lookup yields CDR1 SQVTM and CDR2 ANQGSEA. CDR3 size: 14 residues. The V segment lost 5 bases and the J segment 2 bases; nucleotides outside the gene matches: 8. This chain's CDR3 is CSVTGTALQETQYF. CDR3 nucleotides: TGCAGCGTTACCGGGACAGCACTACAAGAGACCCAGTACTTC.

The rearrangement links TRBV6-2 or TRBV6-3 to TRBJ1-5; D uncertain. The germline V and J ends were trimmed by 6 bases and 6 bases, with 12 bases remaining between them. This CDR3 comprises 13 residues. Germline V gene data show CDR1 as MNHEY and CDR2 as SVGEGT. CDR3 residues: CASSLLRSQPQHF. CDR3 sequence (DNA): TGTGCCAGCAGCCTCCTCCGCAGTCAGCCCCAGCATTTT.

The chain employs TRBV30 and TRBJ1-1, with 11 bases lining up with TRBD1. The V gene end was trimmed by 3 bases and the J gene end by 6 bases; junction bases not matched to a gene: 9. Germline V gene lookup returns CDR1 GTSNPN and CDR2 SVGIG (reference sequence). The length of the CDR3 is 15 residues. CDR3 sequence (DNA): TGTGCCTGGAGACAATCTGGGACAGGGGGGCCTGAAGCTTTCTTT. Residues: CAWRQSGTGGPEAFF.

The chain has TRBV6-4 and TRBJ1-1, with D possibly TRBD1 on 5 matching bases. V lost 4 bases and J 1 base, leaving 13 bases between the germline ends. Germline V lookup: CDR1 MRHNA, CDR2 SNTAGT. The CDR3 loop spans 15 amino acids. This chain's CDR3 is CASSVLGGGNTEAFF. The CDR3 region has the DNA TGTGCCAGCAGTGTGCTCGGGGGAGGGAACACTGAAGCTTTCTTT.

This clonotype was observed a few times. This chain connects TRBV15 to TRBJ2-2; D unresolved. Germline loops: CDR1 LNHNV, CDR2 YYDKDF (reference sequence). The V end lost 0 bases, the J end lost 8 bases, and 13 bases lay between the germline ends. The CDR3 runs to 15 residues. The CDR3 DNA follows: TGTGCCACCAGCAGAGATAAAATCGGTCCGGGGGAGCTGTTTTTT. This sequence encodes CATSRDKIGPGELFF.

In this sample, this clonotype turned up a few times. This chain links TRBV20-1 with TRBJ2-7; possibly TRBD2 for D (6 bases). V lost 6 bases to trimming and J lost 2 bases, with 14 bases between them. Germline values: CDR1 DFQATT, CDR2 SNEGSKA (reference sequence). This CDR3 region has 13 residues. The CDR3 nucleotides read TGCAGTGCCCCTTCCCGGGGGACCTACGAGCAGTACTTC. This codes for CSAPSRGTYEQYF.

The gene calls are TRBV7-2 and TRBJ1-5; no definite D call. The length of the CDR3 is 13 residues. The germline V and J ends were trimmed by 5 bases and 7 bases, with 12 bases remaining between them. Per germline, CDR1 SGHTA and CDR2 FQGNSA. The CDR3 sequence: CASSPFPPQPQHF. The CDR3 bases are TGTGCCAGCAGCCCTTTTCCCCCACAGCCCCAGCATTTT. Full variable domain (remainder filled in from reference TRBV7-2 and TRBJ1-5): GAGVSQSPSNKVTEKGKDVELRCDPISGHTALYWYRQSLGQGLEFLIYFQGNSAPDKSGLPSDRFSAERTGGSVSTLTIQRTQQEDSAVYLCASSPFPPQPQHFGDGTRLSIL.

This chain links TRBV6-1 with TRBJ2-7, with D possibly being TRBD1 or TRBD2 (5 bases each). The CDR3 loop spans 14 amino acids. Germline CDR1 is MNHNS and CDR2 is SASEGT. The V and J ends lost 1 base and 8 bases respectively, with 15 bases between them. The CDR3 bases are TGTGCCAGCAGTGAAGGGGGACCCCTAGGAAAGCAGTACTTC. This gives the protein CASSEGGPLGKQYF.

This chain connects TRBV6-1 to TRBJ1-6; D unresolved. CDR3 length: 17 amino acids. Germline loops: CDR1 MNHNS, CDR2 SASEGT. Trimming removed 6 bases from V and 10 bases from J, with 25 bases in between. As DNA, the CDR3 is TGTGCCAGCAGCTTCCGACACGATGGGCTCCTTGAGTCACCCCTCCACTTT. Protein sequence: CASSFRHDGLLESPLHF.

By sample fraction, this clonotype is large. CDR3 residues: CASKGSLSYEQYF. CDR3 in DNA: TGTGCCAGCAAAGGCAGTCTTTCCTACGAGCAGTACTTC. V gene TRBV7-9 combines with J gene TRBJ2-7; D remains ambiguous. Trimming took 7 bases from V and 1 from J, leaving 11 bases between them. The germline V gene encodes CDR1 SEHNR and CDR2 FQNEAQ (reference sequence). The CDR3 is 13 amino acids.

The chain couples TRBV12-3 or TRBV12-4 to TRBJ1-1; the D is unclear. The CDR3 spans 13 residues. V dropped 5 bases and J dropped 6 bases, with 13 bases sitting between them. CDR3 region: CASSRTVGAEAFF. The CDR3, as DNA: TGTGCCAGCAGTCGCACGGTTGGCGCTGAAGCTTTCTTT.

This chain connects TRBV7-9 to TRBJ1-6; D unresolved. Deletions cut 1 base from V and 1 base from J, with 2 bases between. The CDR3 is made up of 14 amino acids. The germline gives CDR1 SEHNR, CDR2 FQNEAQ (reference sequence). The CDR3 reads CASSLESYNSPLHF. The CDR3 DNA is TGTGCCAGCAGCTTAGAATCCTATAATTCACCCCTCCACTTT.

The chain joins TRBV7-9 to TRBJ1-6, with 7 bases fitting TRBD1. J was trimmed by 7 bases and V by 1 base; bases with no gene match: 7. The germline gives CDR1 SEHNR, CDR2 FQNEAQ (reference sequence). The CDR3 runs to 16 residues. CDR3 in DNA: TGTGCCAGCAGCTTAGAGAGGGGGCGCAGGAATTCACCCCTCCACTTT. It translates to CASSLERGRRNSPLHF.